This TCR beta chain is from a study of T cell responses to AZD1222 COVID-19 vaccine. About the study: Second-dose intervals near 4 or 12 weeks were combined.

Note on this clone: Its antigen remains unknown.

Broader study findings: Without day 14 samples, only post-peak T cell repertoires were studied.

The repertoire was sequenced with immunoSEQ multiplex PCR; TCRdb's copy has only in-frame clones and lacks some. Of fewer than 200,000 clones listed, 80% to 90% were seen once; the top ten hold under 8%. The CDR3 runs to 16 residues. V shed 3 bases, J shed 9 bases, and the junction held 9 bases outside the gene matches. Germline values: CDR1 LGHDT, CDR2 YNNKEL (reference sequence). J is TRBJ1-6 and V is TRBV3-1 (or the pseudogene TRBV3-2); TRBD1 aligns across 9 bases. The receptor was derived from an adult in good health. Sample: peripheral blood, taken on day 0 of AZD1222 vaccination. The CDR3 loop is CASSQASGQGGSPLHF. DNA for the CDR3: TGTGCCAGCAGCCAGGCCTCGGGACAGGGTGGTTCACCCCTCCACTTT.